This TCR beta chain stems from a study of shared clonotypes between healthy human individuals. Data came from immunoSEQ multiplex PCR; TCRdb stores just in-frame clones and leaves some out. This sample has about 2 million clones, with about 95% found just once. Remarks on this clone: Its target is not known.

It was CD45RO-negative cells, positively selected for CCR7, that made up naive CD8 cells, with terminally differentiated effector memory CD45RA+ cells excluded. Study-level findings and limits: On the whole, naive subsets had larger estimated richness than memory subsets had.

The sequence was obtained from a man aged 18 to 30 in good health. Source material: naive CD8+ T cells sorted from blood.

The CDR3 reads CASSWGSGRGETQYF. DNA of the CDR3: TGTGCCAGCAGCTGGGGTTCAGGGAGGGGCGAGACCCAGTACTTC. The chain is built from TRBV7-3 and TRBJ2-5; 7 bases map to TRBD2. This CDR3 has 15 residues. CDR1 and CDR2 (germline): SGHTA, FQGTGA. The ends lost 4 bases at V and 5 bases at J; junction bases unmatched: 10.